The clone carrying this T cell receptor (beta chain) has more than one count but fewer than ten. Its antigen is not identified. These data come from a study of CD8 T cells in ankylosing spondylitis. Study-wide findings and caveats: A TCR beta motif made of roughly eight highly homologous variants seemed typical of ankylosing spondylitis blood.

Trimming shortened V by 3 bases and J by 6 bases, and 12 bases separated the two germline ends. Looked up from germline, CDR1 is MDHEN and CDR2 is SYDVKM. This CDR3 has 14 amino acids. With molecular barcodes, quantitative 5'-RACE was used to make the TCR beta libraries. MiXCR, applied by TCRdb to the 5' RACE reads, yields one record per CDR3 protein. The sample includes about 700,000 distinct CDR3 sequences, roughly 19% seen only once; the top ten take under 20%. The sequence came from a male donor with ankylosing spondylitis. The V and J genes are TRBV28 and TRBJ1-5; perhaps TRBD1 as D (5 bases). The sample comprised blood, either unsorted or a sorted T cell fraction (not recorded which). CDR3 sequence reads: CASSLWQGGQPQHF. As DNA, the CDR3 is TGTGCCAGCAGTTTGTGGCAGGGTGGTCAGCCCCAGCATTTT.